These 11 T cell receptor beta chains came from one sample sequenced in a study of T cells in Graves' hyperthyroidism and ophthalmopathy. Template material for amplifying TCR beta CDR3 regions consisted of RNA transcripts. The HTBI set primed first-round TCR CDR3 RT-PCR. TCRdb re-called the multiplex PCR reads with MiXCR, one entry per CDR3 protein. The sample consists of around 340,000 distinct CDR3 sequences, over 20% of them appearing once. Sample: blood. The origin of the receptors is a woman aged 45-59 years with Graves' hyperthyroidism.

With respect to this clonotype: One end of the junction fails to match germline, which may point to a read error. The V and J genes are TRBV18 and TRBJ1-1, with a possible D match to TRBD1 (6 bases). This CDR3 has 13 amino acids. In germline, CDR1 is KGHSH, CDR2 LQKENI. The CDR3 bases are TGTGCCAGCTCACCAGGAAGGGACACTGAAGCTCTCTTT. The encoded protein is CASSPGRDTEALF.

The table lists this clonotype with many counts. This chain connects TRBV20-1 to TRBJ1-2, with D possibly matching TRBD1 (5 bases). The CDR3 contains 15 residues. V was shortened by 5 bases and J by 2 bases, with 18 bases between the two germline ends. Germline V lookup: CDR1 DFQATT, CDR2 SNEGSKA (reference sequence). The chain's CDR3 is CSAWGKVSRNYGYTF. The CDR3 region has the DNA TGCAGTGCTTGGGGCAAGGTTTCGCGCAACTATGGCTACACCTTC.

Only a few counts were recorded for this clonotype. The chain couples TRBV11-2 to TRBJ2-1, with D possibly TRBD2 on 7 matching bases. The CDR3 spans 16 residues. Germline assignment: CDR1 SGHAT and CDR2 FQNNGV. V lost 0 bases to trimming and J lost 7 bases, with 16 bases between them. CDR3 bases: TGTGCCAGCAGCTTAGAAATTACAGGGCGGGGGAATGAGCAGTTCTTC. Translated, it gives CASSLEITGRGNEQFF.

This clonotype was found many times. This chain connects TRBV5-1 to TRBJ2-3; maybe TRBD2 (6 bases). V was cut by 0 bases and J by 1 base, with 9 bases left in between. Germline V gene data show CDR1 as SGHRS and CDR2 as YFSETQ. The CDR3 extends over 15 amino acids. The CDR3 DNA reads as TGCGCCAGCAGCTTGGGGTCTAGCGGCACAGATACGCAGTATTTT. As protein: CASSLGSSGTDTQYF.

With regard to this clonotype: A read error may explain this, as a much larger clone is one base away. This chain uses TRBV18 with TRBJ2-7; a possible D gene is TRBD1 (7 bases). Germline loops: CDR1 KGHSH, CDR2 LQKENI. The CDR3 sequence is 15 residues long. V was shortened by 2 bases and J by 2 bases, with 13 bases between the two germline ends. CDR3 residues: CASSPSGRGAYEQYF. The CDR3, as DNA: TGTGCCAGCTCACCATCGGGCAGGGGGGCCTACGAGCAGTACTTC.

This clonotype showed up just a few times. The chain combines TRBV20-1 with TRBJ2-5, with TRBD1 matching 7 bases. The V gene end was trimmed by 6 bases and the J gene end by 2 bases; junction bases not matched to a gene: 9. The CDR3 covers 14 residues. The germline V gene encodes CDR1 DFQATT and CDR2 SNEGSKA (reference sequence). CDR3 protein: CSANRDSLQETQYF. The CDR3 coding sequence is TGCAGTGCAAACCGGGACAGCCTACAAGAGACCCAGTACTTC.

This clonotype has at least ten counts. V gene TRBV20-1 combines with J gene TRBJ1-5, with D possibly matching TRBD1 (5 bases). V lost 4 bases and J lost 3, with 16 bases in between. Germline CDR1 and CDR2: DFQATT and SNEGSKA (reference sequence). This CDR3 is 15 amino acids long. The CDR3 DNA is TGCAGTGCTATTCCCCCAGGAGGGGACAATCAGCCCCAGCATTTT. Protein product: CSAIPPGGDNQPQHF.

The rearrangement uses TRBV25-1 and TRBJ1-6, with no clear D. V was pared by 3 bases and J by 3 bases, with 15 bases between. There are 17 residues in the CDR3. Germline assignment: CDR1 MGHDK and CDR2 SYGVNS. DNA for the CDR3: TGTGCCAGCAGTGATTCAGTAGGACGGAACTATAATTCACCCCTCCACTTT. Translating gives CASSDSVGRNYNSPLHF. The complete variable domain, with remaining parts taken from reference TRBV25-1 and TRBJ1-6, reads EADIYQTPRYLVIGTGKKITLECSQTMGHDKMYWYQQDPGMELHLIHYSYGVNSTEKGDLSSESTVSRIRTEHFPLTLESARPSHTSQYLCASSDSVGRNYNSPLHFGNGTRLTVT.

This clonotype came up a few times. The genes are TRBV5-6 and TRBJ2-1, with a weak D call TRBD1 (5 bases). The CDR3 length is 16 residues. The germline CDR1 and CDR2 sequences are SGHDT and YYEEEE. Trimming pared 1 base from V and 1 base from J, leaving 12 bases between. The chain's CDR3 is CASSLQGSSSYNEQFF. CDR3 nucleotide sequence: TGTGCCAGCAGCTTGCAGGGTTCATCATCCTACAATGAGCAGTTCTTC.

To note about this clonotype: A much larger clone differs from this one at a single base, so this may be a read error. For the CDR3, the DNA is TGTGCCAGCAATTATGGTAATGAAAAACTGTTTTTT. This sequence encodes CASNYGNEKLFF. The V and J genes are TRBV28 and TRBJ1-4; no clear D gene. CDR1 is MDHEN and CDR2 is SYDVKM in the germline V gene. This CDR3 spans 12 amino acids. Trimming left V 7 bases short and J 4 bases short, with 7 bases between.

The chain links TRBV28 to TRBJ2-5, with 7 nucleotides matching TRBD1. V lost 5 bases, J lost 5 bases, and 11 bases stayed unmatched. Germline V gene sequence: CDR1 MDHEN, CDR2 SYDVKM. The CDR3 loop spans 15 amino acids. The CDR3 DNA reads as TGTGCCAGCAGTCCTAGACAGGGTACTAGGGAGACCCAGTACTTC. Protein product: CASSPRQGTRETQYF.